Sequencing of this TCR beta chain was carried out in a study of cytomegalovirus exposure and HLA in healthy donors. Study-wide context: Assignment to the Caucasian-associated ancestry cluster applied to around four fifths of the approximately 400 genotyped donors.

These donors counted as nominally healthy when sampled, but unrecorded immune exposures were likely. Germline V gene sequence: CDR1 LGHNA, CDR2 YNFKEQ. Trimming removed 3 bases from V and 7 bases from J, with 7 bases in between. This CDR3 spans 12 amino acids. Vbeta (60) and Jbeta (13) primers were used in the PCR. In the authors' workflow: An analysis that came later counted roughly 80 million unique TCR beta chains, around 12 million shared. Assay: immunoSEQ multiplex PCR; the TCRdb copy retains only in-frame clones and omits some. The DNA gave D and trimming, while V, J and clone size come from that table. Of around 150,000 clones listed, about 85% are singletons.

The specimen was PBMCs. The chain uses TRBV4-2 and TRBJ2-1; a weak D match, TRBD2 (6 bases). The sequence was obtained from a male donor in good health and CMV-seropositive. The CDR3: CASSQTSNEQFF. CDR3 nucleotides: TGTGCCAGCAGCCAGACTAGTAATGAGCAGTTCTTC.